Each of the 19 T cell receptor beta chains below was sequenced from the same sample in a study of metastatic and nonmetastatic thyroid tumors. MiXCR re-clonotyped the PCR reads for TCRdb. This table has 27,000 or so clones, roughly 24% appearing once. Each patient went into thyroid surgery without having received any treatment. The source material was blood. The receptors here all came from a female donor with papillary thyroid cancer or a benign thyroid nodule (not recorded which). Some clones in this sample may be carry-over from other donors' samples.

This clone was counted at least ten times. The CDR3 coding sequence is TGTGCCAGCAGCTTTCAAAACGGACAGGGGGCATGGGGCAATGAGCAGTTCTTC. This codes for CASSFQNGQGAWGNEQFF. The V gene is TRBV11-2, the J gene TRBJ2-1, with TRBD1 identical over 11 bases. The J segment lost 6 bases and the V segment lost 3 bases, leaving 13 bases of the junction unmatched. The CDR3 runs to 18 residues. CDR1 SGHAT and CDR2 FQNNGV come from the germline V gene.

This clone was seen many times. The rearrangement uses TRBV4-1 and TRBJ1-3; 7 nucleotides align to TRBD1. Unmatched junction bases numbered 6, after V lost 0 bases and J lost 4 bases. Germline V lookup: CDR1 MGHRA, CDR2 YSYEKL. CDR3 length equals 16 residues. DNA of the CDR3: TGCGCCAGCAGCCAAGAAAGGAGGGGGCTCGGAAACACCATATATTTT. This encodes CASSQERRGLGNTIYF.

This clone was found many times. The chain recombines TRBV12-5 with TRBJ2-3; D is possibly TRBD2 (6 bases). This CDR3 comprises 18 residues. CDR1 is LGHNT and CDR2 is FRNRAP in the germline V gene. The germline V and J ends were trimmed by 0 bases and 2 bases, with 18 bases remaining between them. The CDR3 sequence is CASGLVRRGGIPTDTQYF. CDR3 bases: TGTGCTAGTGGTTTGGTACGTCGGGGCGGGATCCCCACAGATACGCAGTATTTT. Full variable domain (rest looked up from reference TRBV12-5 and TRBJ2-3): DARVTQTPRHKVTEMGQEVTMRCQPILGHNTVFWYRQTMMQGLELLAYFRNRAPLDDSGMPKDRFSAEMPDATLATLKIQPSEPRDSAVYFCASGLVRRGGIPTDTQYFGPGTRLTVL.

Judged by abundance, this clone is medium-sized (0.01 to 0.1%). The CDR3 DNA reads TGTGCCAGCAATGCCAACCGGGCCGAGCAGTACGTC. It codes for CASNANRAEQYV. V and J are TRBV6-1 and TRBJ2-7; D unresolved. CDR1 is MNHNS and CDR2 is SASEGT in the germline V gene. The V end was cut by 7 bases, the J end by 6 bases, with 13 bases between. The CDR3 consists of 12 residues.

This clone was detected many times. The CDR3 ends on some other residue instead of the conserved phenylalanine or tryptophan, so this is likely a read error. V gene TRBV11-2 combines with J gene TRBJ2-1, with D tentatively TRBD2 (6 bases). CDR3 size: 15 residues. Trimming shortened V by 3 bases and J by 0 bases, and 9 bases separated the two germline ends. Germline V gene sequence: CDR1 SGHAT, CDR2 FQNNGV. CDR3 residues: CASSFGGSSYNEQFL. In DNA form, the CDR3 reads TGTGCCAGCAGCTTTGGGGGGAGCTCCTACAATGAGCAGTTCCTC.

This clone has a handful of counts. The chain links TRBV19 to TRBJ1-6; D may be TRBD1 (5 bases). The CDR3 runs to 14 residues. The germline gives CDR1 LNHDA, CDR2 SQIVND (reference sequence). The V end was cut by 7 bases, the J end by 3 bases, with 10 bases between. CDR3 nucleotide sequence: TGTGCCAGTAAGGCTACAGGCTATAATTCACCCCTCCACTTT. Translation: CASKATGYNSPLHF.

V and J are TRBV11-2 and TRBJ2-7, with TRBD2 matching over 8 bases. The CDR3 loop spans 14 amino acids. Germline CDR1 and CDR2: SGHAT and FQNNGV. J gave up 7 bases and V 1 base, and 6 bases lay outside the gene matches. The CDR3 sequence is CASSLGQGTREQYF. In nucleotides, the CDR3 is TGTGCCAGCAGCTTAGGGCAGGGGACTAGAGAGCAGTACTTC.

This clone was detected ten times or more. The rearrangement uses TRBV20-1 and TRBJ2-5; D not certain. Germline CDR1 is DFQATT and CDR2 is SNEGSKA (reference sequence). Trimming removed 0 bases at V and 5 bases at J, with 10 bases between. The CDR3 loop spans 13 amino acids. CDR3 in DNA: TGCAGTGCTAGAGAGGCCGGGTTGGAGACCCAGTACTTC. Its protein product is CSAREAGLETQYF.

V is TRBV6-2 or TRBV6-3 and J is TRBJ1-1, with a weak D call TRBD1 (5 bases). The CDR3 is 17 residues long. V gave up 2 bases and J gave up 4 bases, with 20 bases separating them. Germline values: CDR1 MNHEY, CDR2 SVGEGT. CDR3 residues: CASSYPPWGAGATEAFF. The CDR3 coding sequence is TGTGCCAGCAGTTACCCTCCCTGGGGCGCGGGTGCCACTGAAGCTTTCTTT.

V and J are TRBV6-2 or TRBV6-3 and TRBJ1-1; D is ambiguous. Deletions cut 6 bases from V and 2 bases from J, with 7 bases between. There are 12 residues in the CDR3. CDR1 and CDR2 (germline): MNHEY, SVGEGT. This CDR3 is CASRWVNTEAFF. The CDR3 DNA reads TGTGCCAGCAGGTGGGTTAACACTGAAGCTTTCTTT.

This clone was seen ten or more times. The CDR3 here is CASSFKPWTSGSQETQYF. DNA of the CDR3: TGTGCCAGCAGCTTCAAACCTTGGACTAGCGGGAGCCAAGAGACCCAGTACTTC. V and J are TRBV13 and TRBJ2-5; 13 positions match TRBD2. CDR1 PRHDT and CDR2 FYEKMQ come from the germline V gene (reference sequence). Losses at the gene ends were 3 bases for V and 1 base for J; bases not matched to a gene: 8. CDR3 length: 18 residues.

This clone was counted ten times or more. The chain joins TRBV6-1 to TRBJ2-4; D ambiguous. The length of the CDR3 is 15 residues. Germline V gives CDR1 MNHNS, CDR2 SASEGT. CDR3 in amino acids: CAAARAELAKNIQYF. CDR3 sequence (DNA): TGTGCGGCGGCAAGGGCCGAGCTAGCCAAAAACATTCAGTACTTC.

The table lists this clone with many counts. The rearrangement uses TRBV5-1 and TRBJ2-1; TRBD2 might be the D (5 bases). The CDR3 extends over 14 amino acids. Germline V gene sequence: CDR1 SGHRS, CDR2 YFSETQ. V was cut by 0 bases and J by 6 bases, with 10 bases left in between. CDR3 residues: CASSLALAANEQFF. CDR3 in DNA: TGCGCCAGCAGCTTGGCCCTAGCCGCCAATGAGCAGTTCTTC. Filled out from reference TRBV5-1 and TRBJ2-1, the complete variable domain reads KAGVTQTPRYLIKTRGQQVTLSCSPISGHRSVSWYQQTPGQGLQFLFEYFSETQRNKGNFPGRFSGRQFSNSRSEMNVSTLELGDSALYLCASSLALAANEQFFGPGTRLTVL.

This clone was detected only a few times. The V call is TRBV6-2 or TRBV6-3, the J call TRBJ2-1; 10 positions agree with TRBD2. Germline assignment: CDR1 MNHEY and CDR2 SVGEGT. The CDR3 is 14 amino acids. Trimming cost V 6 bases and J 9 bases; bases outside gene matches: 8. This chain's CDR3 is CASRQSGRETEQFF. The CDR3 region has the DNA TGTGCCAGCAGACAGAGCGGGAGGGAAACTGAGCAGTTCTTC.

Ten or more counts support this clone. This chain connects TRBV7-2 to TRBJ2-3; no definite D call. The CDR3 has 12 residues. Germline CDR1 reads SGHTA; CDR2 reads FQGNSA. Trimming stripped 3 bases from V and 5 bases from J, with 6 bases between. The CDR3 region is CASSFPQDTQYF. The DNA for the CDR3 is TGTGCCAGCAGCTTTCCTCAAGATACGCAGTATTTT.

This clone was counted between two and nine times. The sample has other DNA sequences that encode this CDR3 too. The V call is TRBV20-1, the J call TRBJ2-5; D is perhaps TRBD1 or TRBD2 (6 bases each). The CDR3 has 14 amino acids. V lost 1 base and J 7 bases, leaving 16 bases between the germline ends. From germline, CDR1 is DFQATT and CDR2 SNEGSKA (reference sequence). The DNA of the CDR3 is TGCAGTGCTAGAGGTGGGGGGCGAGGGGTGACCCAGTACTTC. This codes for CSARGGGRGVTQYF.

By share, this clone counts as medium-sized. The CDR3 spells CASKLTDLGESYPNSPLHF. For the CDR3, the DNA is TGTGCCAGCAAGCTAACGGACTTGGGGGAGTCATATCCTAATTCACCCCTCCACTTT. The chain has TRBV6-5 and TRBJ1-6, with D perhaps TRBD1 (5 bases). V lost 7 bases, J lost 6 bases, and 28 bases lay in between. There are 19 residues in the CDR3. The V gene's germline CDR1 is MNHEY and CDR2 SVGAGI.

This chain uses TRBV9 with TRBJ1-2, with TRBD1 matching over 10 bases. Germline V gives CDR1 SGDLS, CDR2 YYNGEE. CDR3 length: 16 residues. J lost 4 bases, V lost 0 bases, and 6 bases had no gene match. This CDR3 reads CASSVGWTGGLYGYTF. The CDR3, as DNA: TGTGCCAGCAGCGTAGGGTGGACAGGGGGTCTCTATGGCTACACCTTC.

With regard to this clone: Its ends do not fully match the called genes, so a read error is possible. The V call is TRBV6-2 or TRBV6-3, the J call TRBJ2-1; possibly TRBD1 or TRBD2 for D (5 bases each). The CDR3 contains 11 residues. From germline, CDR1 is MNHEY and CDR2 SVGEGT. Here the CDR3 reads CASSYSGVPVF. CDR3 sequence (DNA): TGTGCCAGCAGTTACTCGGGGGTACCGGTCTTC.